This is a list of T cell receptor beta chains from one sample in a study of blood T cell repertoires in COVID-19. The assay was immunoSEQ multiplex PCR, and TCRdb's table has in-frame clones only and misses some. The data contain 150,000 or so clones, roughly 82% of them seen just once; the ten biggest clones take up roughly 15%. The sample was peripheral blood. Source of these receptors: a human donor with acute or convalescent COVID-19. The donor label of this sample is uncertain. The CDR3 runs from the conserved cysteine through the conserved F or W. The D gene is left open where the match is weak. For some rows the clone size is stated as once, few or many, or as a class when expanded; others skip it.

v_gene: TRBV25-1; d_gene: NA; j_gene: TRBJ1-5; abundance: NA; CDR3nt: TGTGCCAGCATGGGTCGGGGGGTTCCCAATCAGCCCCAGCATTTT; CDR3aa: CASMGRGVPNQPQHF
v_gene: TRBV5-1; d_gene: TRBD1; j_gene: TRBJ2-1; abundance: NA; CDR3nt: TGCGCCAGCAGCTCGTTGGCCGTGACAGGGGGTCTTGATGAGCAGTTCTTC; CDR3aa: CASSSLAVTGGLDEQFF
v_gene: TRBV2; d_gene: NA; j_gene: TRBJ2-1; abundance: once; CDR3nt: TGTGCCAGCAGGGGCCGAGGGTCAAACAATGAGCAGTTCTTC; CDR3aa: CASRGRGSNNEQFF
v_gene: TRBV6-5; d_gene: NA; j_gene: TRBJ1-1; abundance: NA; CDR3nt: TGTGCCAGCAGTTACACGGGGGAGGGGAACACTGAAGCTTTCTTT; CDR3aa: CASSYTGEGNTEAFF
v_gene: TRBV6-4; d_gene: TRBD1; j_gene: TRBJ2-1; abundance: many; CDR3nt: TGTGCCAGCAGTGCACAGGGGGCGCGGTACAATGAGCAGTTCTTC; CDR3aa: CASSAQGARYNEQFF
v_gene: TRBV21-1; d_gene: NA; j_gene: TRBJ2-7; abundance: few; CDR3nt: TGTGCCAGCAGCAAGGGTAGCGGGGGGACATACGAAGGGCAGTACTTC; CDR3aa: CASSKGSGGTYEGQYF
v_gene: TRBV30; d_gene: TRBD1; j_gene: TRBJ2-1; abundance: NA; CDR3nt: TGTGCCTGGAGTGGACAGGGGGTAAATGAGCAGTTCTTC; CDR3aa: CAWSGQGVNEQFF
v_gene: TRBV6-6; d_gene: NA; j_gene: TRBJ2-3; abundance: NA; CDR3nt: TGTGCCAGCAGTTGGAACTCCGGAGGGGATACGCAGTATTTT; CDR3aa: CASSWNSGGDTQYF
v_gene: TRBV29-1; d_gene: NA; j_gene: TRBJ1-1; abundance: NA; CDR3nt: TGCAGCGTTGAAGATTTTGCGGGACTGCGGGCTTTCTTT; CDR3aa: CSVEDFAGLRAFF
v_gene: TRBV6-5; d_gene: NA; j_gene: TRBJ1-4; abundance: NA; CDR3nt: TGTGCCAGCAGTTACGGGGCGCCGGGAACTAATGAAAAACTGTTTTTT; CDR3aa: CASSYGAPGTNEKLFF
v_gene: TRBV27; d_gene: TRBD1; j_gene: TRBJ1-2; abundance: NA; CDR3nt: TGTGCCAGCAGTTTATCGACAGGGGACAGGGGGCTCAAGGGCTACACCTTC; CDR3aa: CASSLSTGDRGLKGYTF
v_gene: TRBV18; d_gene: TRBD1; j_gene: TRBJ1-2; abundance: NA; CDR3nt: TGTGCCAGCTCACCCTCAGGGGGTAACTATGGCTACACCTTC; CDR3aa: CASSPSGGNYGYTF
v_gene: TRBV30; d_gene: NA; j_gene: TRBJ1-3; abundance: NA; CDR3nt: TGTGCCTGGAGTGACGACCCCTTGGACTTCAGGAATGGAAACACCATATATTTT; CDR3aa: CAWSDDPLDFRNGNTIYF
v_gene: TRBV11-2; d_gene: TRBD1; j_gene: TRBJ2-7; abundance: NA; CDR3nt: TGTGCCAGCAGCTCCGGGACAGCTTACGAGCAGTACTTC; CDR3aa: CASSSGTAYEQYF
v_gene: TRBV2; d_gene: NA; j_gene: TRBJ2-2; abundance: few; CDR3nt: TGTGCCAGCAGTGAACGGGGGTATCTGGCCGGGGAGCTGTTTTTT; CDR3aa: CASSERGYLAGELFF
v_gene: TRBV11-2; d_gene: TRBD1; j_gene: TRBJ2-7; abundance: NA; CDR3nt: TGTGCCAGCAGCCCACTGGGGACAGGGGTTCACGAGCAGTACTTC; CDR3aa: CASSPLGTGVHEQYF
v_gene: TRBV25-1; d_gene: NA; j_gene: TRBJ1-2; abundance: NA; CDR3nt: TGTGCCAGCAGTGTGGATCGGGGTGTTGATGGCTACACCTTC; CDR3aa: CASSVDRGVDGYTF
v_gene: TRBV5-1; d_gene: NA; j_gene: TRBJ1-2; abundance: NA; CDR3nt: TGCGCCAGCAGCTTCAAATCCGGCTATGGCTACACCTTC; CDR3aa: CASSFKSGYGYTF
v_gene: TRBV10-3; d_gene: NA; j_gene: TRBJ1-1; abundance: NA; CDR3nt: TGTGCCATCAGTGAGACGGGAGAGAACACTGAAGCTTTCTTT; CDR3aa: CAISETGENTEAFF
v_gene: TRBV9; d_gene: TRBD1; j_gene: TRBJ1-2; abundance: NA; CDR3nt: TGTGCCAGCAGCAGAGGACAGGGGTCTGGGGGCTACACCTTC; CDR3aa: CASSRGQGSGGYTF
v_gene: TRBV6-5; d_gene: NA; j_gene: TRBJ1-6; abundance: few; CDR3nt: TGTGCCAGCAGTTACGACGGGGCCTATAATTCACCCCTCCACTTT; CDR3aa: CASSYDGAYNSPLHF
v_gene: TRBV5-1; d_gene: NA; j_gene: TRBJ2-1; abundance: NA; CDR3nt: TGCGCCAGCAGCCGGACTGGCGACAATGAGCAGTTCTTC; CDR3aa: CASSRTGDNEQFF
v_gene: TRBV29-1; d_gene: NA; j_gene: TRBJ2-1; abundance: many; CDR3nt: TGCAGCGTTGGAGACAGGACTTTTGAGCAGTTCTTC; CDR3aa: CSVGDRTFEQFF
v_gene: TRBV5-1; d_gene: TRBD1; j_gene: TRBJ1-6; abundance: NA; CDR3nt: TGCGCCAGCAGCGGGGACAGGGCGGATTCACCCCTCCACTTT; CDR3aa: CASSGDRADSPLHF
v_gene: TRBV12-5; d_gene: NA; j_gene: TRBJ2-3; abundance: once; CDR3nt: TGTGCTAGTGGTTTGGTAGACAGGTGGGGCACAGATACGCAGTATTTT; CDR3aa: CASGLVDRWGTDTQYF
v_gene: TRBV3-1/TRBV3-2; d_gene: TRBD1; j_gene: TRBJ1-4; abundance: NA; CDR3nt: TGTGCCAGCAGCCATGGTAGACAGGGGGGCGCGGAAAAACTGTTTTTT; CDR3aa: CASSHGRQGGAEKLFF
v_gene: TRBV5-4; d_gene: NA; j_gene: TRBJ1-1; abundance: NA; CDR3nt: TGTGCCAGCAGCTTGACCGGGAGGACTGAAGCTTTCTTT; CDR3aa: CASSLTGRTEAFF
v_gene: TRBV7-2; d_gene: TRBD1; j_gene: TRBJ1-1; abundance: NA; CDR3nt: TGTGCCAGCAACCGATACAGGGGGCTGAACACTGAAGCTTTCTTT; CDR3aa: CASNRYRGLNTEAFF
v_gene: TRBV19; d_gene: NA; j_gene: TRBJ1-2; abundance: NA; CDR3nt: TGTGCCAGTACCATAGGAGGGGACGGAGATGGCTACACCTTC; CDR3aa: CASTIGGDGDGYTF
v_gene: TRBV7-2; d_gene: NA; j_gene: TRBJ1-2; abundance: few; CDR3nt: TGTGCCAGCAGCTTTACGGGTCCGGGAGACTATGGCTACACCTTC; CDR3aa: CASSFTGPGDYGYTF
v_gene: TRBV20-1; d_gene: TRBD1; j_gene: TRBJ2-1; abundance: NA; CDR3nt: TGCAGTGCTAGTCCCACAGGGGGCAATGAGCAGTTCTTC; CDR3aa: CSASPTGGNEQFF
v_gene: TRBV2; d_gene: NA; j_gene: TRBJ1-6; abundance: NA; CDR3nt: TGTGCCAGCAGTGGTGGAGGACCCCGCCATAATTCACCCCTCCACTTT; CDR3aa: CASSGGGPRHNSPLHF
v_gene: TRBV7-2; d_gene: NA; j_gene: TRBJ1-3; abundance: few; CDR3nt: TGTGCCAGCAGCCCCGGGAGGGACTCTGGAAACACCATATATTTT; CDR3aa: CASSPGRDSGNTIYF
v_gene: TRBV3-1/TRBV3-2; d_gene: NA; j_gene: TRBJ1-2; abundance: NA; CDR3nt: TGTGCCAGCCGGAGTCGCTATGGCTACACCTTC; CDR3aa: CASRSRYGYTF
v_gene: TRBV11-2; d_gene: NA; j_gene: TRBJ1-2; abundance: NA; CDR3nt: TGTGCCAGCAGTCCCGACAGATCCTATGGCTACACCTTC; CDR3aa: CASSPDRSYGYTF
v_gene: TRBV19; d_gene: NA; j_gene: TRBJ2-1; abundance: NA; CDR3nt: TGTGCCAGTAGTATGCTCCTAAGCAGGGGCGGCTCTCGTGGAATCTACAATGAGCAGTTCTTC; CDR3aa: CASSMLLSRGGSRGIYNEQFF
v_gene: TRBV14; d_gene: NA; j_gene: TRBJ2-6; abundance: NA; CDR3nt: TGTGCCAGCAGCCAAGATTGGCCAGACTCTGGGGCCAACGTCCTGACTTTC; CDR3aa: CASSQDWPDSGANVLTF
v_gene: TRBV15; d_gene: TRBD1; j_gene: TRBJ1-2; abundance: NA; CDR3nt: TGTGCCACCAGCAGCCTTCCCTACGACCTTCTACCGGGACAGGAGTCTTGG; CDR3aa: CATSSLPYDLLPGQESW
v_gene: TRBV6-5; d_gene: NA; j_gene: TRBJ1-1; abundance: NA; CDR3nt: TGTGCCAGCAGGGCGACAGGAACTGAAGCTTTCTTT; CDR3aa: CASRATGTEAFF
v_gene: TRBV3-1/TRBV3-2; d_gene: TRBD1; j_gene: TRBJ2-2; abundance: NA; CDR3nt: TGTGCCAGCTCAGGGACAGGGGTCACCGGGGAGCTGTTTTTT; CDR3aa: CASSGTGVTGELFF
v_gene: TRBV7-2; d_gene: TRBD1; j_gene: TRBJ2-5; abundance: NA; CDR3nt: TGTGCCACCCAGGGGGCAGGTATGGGGGAGACCCAGTACTTC; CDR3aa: CATQGAGMGETQYF
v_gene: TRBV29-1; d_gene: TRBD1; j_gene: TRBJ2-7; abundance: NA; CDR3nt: TGCAGCGTTGAAGATACCGGGACAGGGTCCTACGAGCAGTACTTC; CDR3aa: CSVEDTGTGSYEQYF
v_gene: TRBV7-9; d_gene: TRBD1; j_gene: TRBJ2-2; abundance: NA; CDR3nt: TGTGCCAGCAGCTTAGGGATGGACAGGGGTGCCGGGGAGCTGTTTTTT; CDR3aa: CASSLGMDRGAGELFF
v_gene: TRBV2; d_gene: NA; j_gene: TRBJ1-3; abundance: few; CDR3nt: TGTGCCAGCAGTGAAGGACAGCTCTCTGGAAACACCATATATTTT; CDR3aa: CASSEGQLSGNTIYF
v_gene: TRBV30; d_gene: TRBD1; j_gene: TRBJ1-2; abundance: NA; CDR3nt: TGTGCCTGGAGTGTACAGGGGATCAACTATGGCTACACCTTC; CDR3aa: CAWSVQGINYGYTF